Listed below are T cell receptor beta chains from one sample, sequenced in a study of CD8+CD57+ T cells in acquired aplastic anemia. In TCRdb, the reads were re-called with MiXCR into one record per CDR3 protein. The sample comprises roughly 200,000 distinct CDR3 sequences, under 65% of which are singletons, and around 32% rests with the top ten. The sample taken for sequencing was sorted CD4+, CD8+, or CD8+CD57+ T cells (not recorded which) from PBMCs. The receptors come from a human donor in good health. Each CDR3 is given with its conserved first and last residue. Fields, in order: D gene, clone size, V gene, J gene, CDR3 protein, CDR3 DNA. A D gene is named only where the DNA matches it firmly. Clone size is given for some rows only: seen once, a few or many times, or a class if the clone is expanded.

>.|.|TRBV9|TRBJ2-7
CASSVEAGGGGYEQYF
TGTGCCAGCAGCGTAGAGGCCGGAGGGGGGGGCTACGAGCAGTACTTC
>TRBD1|.|TRBV10-3|TRBJ2-7
CAVSPQGADEQYF
TGTGCCGTCAGTCCACAGGGGGCCGACGAGCAGTACTTC
>.|many|TRBV4-3|TRBJ2-1
CASSTDSYNEQFF
TGCGCCAGCAGTACGGACAGCTACAATGAGCAGTTCTTC
>.|.|TRBV10-3|TRBJ1-5
CAISEGGYNQPQHF
TGTGCCATCAGTGAGGGGGGGTACAATCAGCCCCAGCATTTT
>TRBD2|.|TRBV30|TRBJ2-2
CAWGWLAGVPELFF
TGTGCCTGGGGTTGGCTAGCGGGGGTACCGGAGCTGTTTTTT
>.|.|TRBV10-1|TRBJ1-3
CASSPGGSNTIYF
TGCGCCAGCTCCCCGGGGGGCTCGAACACCATATATTTT
>.|many|TRBV4-1|TRBJ2-1
CASSQDGRGSSYNEQFF
TGCGCCAGCAGCCAAGATGGACGGGGAAGCTCCTACAATGAGCAGTTCTTC
>.|.|TRBV10-2|TRBJ2-3
CATTLVLRGTDTQYF
TGCGCCACCACATTGGTCCTAAGGGGCACAGATACGCAGTATTTT
>.|.|TRBV2|TRBJ1-4
CASSDRDDEKLFF
TGTGCCAGCAGTGACAGGGATGATGAAAAACTGTTTTTT
>.|.|TRBV7-4|TRBJ1-6
CASSFSISPLHF
TGTGCCAGCAGCTTCTCGATTTCACCCCTCCACTTT
>.|.|TRBV2|TRBJ2-2
CASSLPSGELFF
TGTGCCAGCAGCCTCCCAAGCGGGGAGCTGTTTTTT
>.|many|TRBV4-1|TRBJ1-3
CASSQVTTDPSGNTIYF
TGCGCCAGCAGCCAAGTAACAACAGATCCCTCTGGAAACACCATATATTTT
>TRBD1|.|TRBV24-1|TRBJ2-3
CATSDGQGSNTQYF
TGTGCCACCAGTGACGGACAGGGGTCTAATACGCAGTATTTT
>.|few|TRBV19|TRBJ2-7
CASSTAETTGTYEQYF
TGTGCCAGCAGTACGGCTGAGACCACAGGGACCTACGAGCAGTACTTC
>.|.|TRBV7-6|TRBJ2-7
CASSPTPALSYEQYF
TGTGCCAGCAGCCCTACGCCAGCTCTTTCCTACGAGCAGTACTTC
>.|.|TRBV29-1|TRBJ1-2
CSVPRGGYYTF
TGCAGCGTTCCCCGGGGGGGGTACTACACCTTC
>.|.|TRBV7-2|TRBJ2-5
CASSLARGYQETQYF
TGCGCCAGCAGCTTAGCGCGTGGTTACCAAGAGACCCAGTACTTC
>TRBD1|.|TRBV29-1|TRBJ2-1
CSVRPGQGGITDTQFF
TGCAGCGTTAGACCGGGACAGGGGGGGATCACAGATACGCAGTTCTTC
>TRBD1|.|TRBV27|TRBJ2-3
CASSSTPGQGKDTQYF
TGTGCCAGCAGTTCCACCCCCGGACAGGGGAAAGATACGCAGTATTTT
>.|.|TRBV2|TRBJ2-5
CASSLERKETQYF
TGTGCCAGCAGCTTAGAAAGAAAAGAGACCCAGTACTTC
>.|many|TRBV9|TRBJ1-4
CASSVGGEEKLFF
TGTGCCAGCAGCGTAGGGGGGGAGGAAAAACTGTTTTTT
>.|.|TRBV10-3|TRBJ1-2
CAISESERGFAYGYTF
TGTGCCATCAGTGAGTCGGAGAGGGGGTTCGCGTATGGCTACACCTTC
>TRBD2|.|TRBV10-3|TRBJ2-3
CAISNLLAGGEDTQYF
TGTGCCATCAGTAACCTCCTAGCGGGGGGCGAGGATACGCAGTATTTT
>.|few|TRBV7-6|TRBJ2-3
CASSVRSGTDTQYF
TGTGCCAGCAGCGTACGCTCGGGGACAGATACGCAGTATTTT
>.|.|TRBV7-9|TRBJ2-5
CASSQDTDSWGTQYF
TGTGCCAGCAGCCAAGACACGGATTCCTGGGGGACCCAGTACTTC
>TRBD1|many|TRBV4-3|TRBJ2-1
CASSQGRDRGLINNEQFF
TGCGCCAGCAGCCAAGGTCGGGACAGGGGGCTAATAAACAATGAGCAGTTCTTC
>.|few|TRBV24-1|TRBJ2-5
CATSDRETQYF
TGTGCCACCAGTGATCGGGAGACCCAGTACTTC
>.|.|TRBV5-1|TRBJ1-1
CASSPETGEAFF
TGCGCCAGCAGCCCGGAGACCGGTGAAGCTTTCTTT
>.|.|TRBV29-1|TRBJ2-7
CSVVSRTPYEQYF
TGCAGCGTTGTTTCCAGGACCCCCTACGAGCAGTACTTC
>TRBD2|.|TRBV20-1|TRBJ2-5
CSARGWGTSGQETQYF
TGCAGTGCTAGAGGGTGGGGTACTAGCGGACAAGAGACCCAGTACTTC
>.|.|TRBV11-3|TRBJ1-4
CASSLRATNEKLFF
TGTGCCAGCAGCCTTCGAGCAACTAATGAAAAACTGTTTTTT
>TRBD2|.|TRBV19|TRBJ2-1
CASSKTGTSSFHEQFF
TGTGCCAGTAGCAAGACCGGGACTAGCTCTTTCCATGAGCAGTTCTTC
>.|few|TRBV7-9|TRBJ2-2
CATSPPWAGELFF
TGTGCCACCAGTCCTCCTTGGGCCGGGGAGCTGTTTTTT
>.|few|TRBV2|TRBJ2-7
CASSGVSSYEQYF
TGTGCCAGCAGTGGGGTCAGCTCCTACGAGCAGTACTTC
>.|.|TRBV7-9|TRBJ1-1
CASREGGGSEAFF
TGTGCCAGTCGCGAAGGGGGGGGATCTGAAGCTTTCTTT
>TRBD2|once|TRBV20-1|TRBJ2-3
CSARGGEGSTDTQYF
TGCAGTGCTAGGGGGGGGGAGGGAAGCACAGATACGCAGTATTTT
>.|.|TRBV2|TRBJ2-5
CASSWGPGVPETQYF
TGTGCCAGCAGTTGGGGTCCGGGAGTCCCTGAGACCCAGTACTTC
>.|.|TRBV7-2|TRBJ2-1
CASSLDCRSCPYMEQFF
TGTGCCAGCAGCCTAGATTGTAGGAGCTGTCCCTACATGGAGCAGTTCTTC
>TRBD1|few|TRBV5-8|TRBJ2-1
CASSLEGASYNEQFF
TGTGCCAGCAGCTTAGAGGGGGCCTCCTACAATGAGCAGTTCTTC
>.|.|TRBV2|TRBJ1-6
CASSEFAGVSPLHF
TGTGCCAGCAGTGAATTTGCAGGGGTCTCACCCCTCCACTTT
>.|.|TRBV7-8|TRBJ2-6
CASSFHSGANVLTF
TGTGCCAGCAGCTTTCACTCTGGGGCCAACGTCCTGACTTTC
>TRBD1|once|TRBV19|TRBJ1-5
CASTRGGTDQPQHF
TGTGCCAGTACCAGGGGGGGGACCGATCAGCCCCAGCATTTT
>.|.|TRBV10-1|TRBJ1-2
CASSEGNYNYGYTF
TGCGCCAGCAGTGAGGGGAACTATAACTATGGCTACACCTTC
>.|once|TRBV24-1|TRBJ2-7
CATSDSLVGQSYEQYF
TGTGCCACCAGTGATTCCTTGGTAGGACAGTCCTACGAGCAGTACTTC
>TRBD2|once|TRBV24-1|TRBJ2-2
CATSDSGTSGSFTGELFF
TGTGCCACCAGTGACTCCGGGACTAGCGGGAGCTTCACCGGGGAGCTGTTTTTT
>.|.|TRBV7-2|TRBJ1-2
CASSLAAAGFGYTF
TGTGCCAGCAGCTTAGCAGCGGCAGGGTTCGGCTACACCTTC
>TRBD1|.|TRBV5-1|TRBJ1-1
CASSPDRGPNTEAFF
TGCGCCAGCAGTCCTGACAGGGGGCCAAACACTGAAGCTTTCTTT
>TRBD2|once|TRBV6-1|TRBJ2-7
CASSEEGTSGAYEQYF
TGTGCCAGCAGTGAAGAGGGGACTAGCGGTGCTTACGAGCAGTACTTC